This entry lists 20 T cell receptor beta chains sequenced from one sample in a study of OX40 agonist ivuxolimab in advanced cancers. Sequenced by immunoSEQ multiplex PCR; TCRdb stores in-frame clones only, minus some. The sample carries over 6,000 clones, around 78% recorded once. Specimen: CD4+ or CD8+ T cells sorted from blood, collected in a trial of the OX40 agonist ivuxolimab. The receptors here all came from an adult with an advanced solid tumor such as melanoma, head and neck, liver or kidney cancer.

This clone was observed a handful of times. The chain links TRBV29-1 to TRBJ1-1, with D possibly matching TRBD1 (5 bases). The germline V gene encodes CDR1 SQVTM and CDR2 ANQGSEA. This CDR3 has 12 amino acids. Between the trimmed V and J ends, which lost 7 bases and 9 bases, there was a span of 18 bases. This CDR3 reads CSAPVQGGKAFF. CDR3 sequence (DNA): TGCAGCGCCCCGGTGCAGGGTGGGAAAGCTTTCTTT.

Remarks on this clone: Other DNA sequences within the sample encode an identical CDR3. This chain joins TRBV21-1 and TRBJ2-5; the DNA was not compared with TRBD2, the D call given in the table. TRBV21-1 is given as a pseudogene. The CDR3 runs 18 residues. CDR3 amino acids: CASSKERRGGAYQETQYF. CDR3 bases: TGTGCCAGCAGCAAAGAACGGAGGGGGGGGGCGTATCAAGAGACCCAGTACTTC.

This clone showed up just a few times. The genes are TRBV6-1 and TRBJ2-3, with 8 nucleotides matching TRBD2. The CDR3 spans 15 residues. Germline CDR1 and CDR2: MNHNS and SASEGT. V was pared by 2 bases and J by 0 bases, with 1 base of the junction left unmatched. CDR3 DNA: TGTGCCAGCAGTGAAATAGCGGGGAGCACAGATACGCAGTATTTT. Its protein product is CASSEIAGSTDTQYF.

The chain combines TRBV5-8 with TRBJ1-2, with TRBD1 as a possible D gene (5 bases). The germline V gene has CDR1 SGHTS and CDR2 YDEGEE. Trimming shortened V by 0 bases and J by 2 bases, and 14 bases separated the two germline ends. The CDR3 runs to 16 residues. CDR3 protein: CASSLESLGHNYGYTF. The DNA of the CDR3 is TGTGCCAGCAGCTTGGAATCCCTGGGGCACAACTATGGCTACACCTTC. The whole variable domain, filled in from reference TRBV5-8 and TRBJ1-2, reads EAGVTQSPTHLIKTRGQQATLRCSPISGHTSVYWYQQALGLGLQFLLWYDEGEERNRGNFPPRFSGRQFPNYSSELNVNALELEDSALYLCASSLESLGHNYGYTFGSGTRLTVV.

The gene calls are TRBV2 and TRBJ2-7, with 8 positions matching TRBD1. Unmatched junction bases numbered 4, after V lost 0 bases and J lost 3 bases. The germline V gene has CDR1 SNHLY and CDR2 FYNNEI. The CDR3 has 15 residues. The CDR3 DNA sequence: TGTGCCAGCAGTGAAGCGCGGACAGGGTTCTACGAGCAGTACTTC. Encoded protein: CASSEARTGFYEQYF. The whole variable domain, remainder taken from reference TRBV2 and TRBJ2-7, is EPEVTQTPSHQVTQMGQEVILRCVPISNHLYFYWYRQILGQKVEFLVSFYNNEISEKSEIFDDQFSVERPDGSNFTLKIRSTKLEDSAMYFCASSEARTGFYEQYFGPGTRLTVT.

The V and J genes are TRBV30 and TRBJ1-4; tentative D call: TRBD1 (6 bases). CDR1 is GTSNPN and CDR2 is SVGIG in the germline V gene (reference sequence). The CDR3 extends over 14 amino acids. Trimming pared 3 bases from V and 7 bases from J, leaving 15 bases between. This chain's CDR3 is CAWRMMRGGEKLFF. The CDR3 DNA sequence: TGTGCCTGGAGAATGATGAGGGGGGGTGAAAAACTGTTTTTT.

The chain joins TRBV11-2 to TRBJ2-1; D is ambiguous. V lost 0 bases to trimming and J lost 3 bases, with 12 bases between them. The CDR3 sequence is 16 residues long. The germline gives CDR1 SGHAT, CDR2 FQNNGV. The DNA of the CDR3 is TGTGCCAGCAGCTTAGATTTTCAGAGAAACTACAATGAGCAGTTCTTC. Protein: CASSLDFQRNYNEQFF. The complete variable domain, with remaining parts taken from reference TRBV11-2 and TRBJ2-1, reads EAGVAQSPRYKIIEKRQSVAFWCNPISGHATLYWYQQILGQGPKLLIQFQNNGVVDDSQLPKDRFSAERLKGVDSTLKIQPAKLEDSAVYLCASSLDFQRNYNEQFFGPGTRLTVL.

This chain uses TRBV6-6 with TRBJ1-5, with D possibly being TRBD1 (6 bases). The CDR3 contains 14 residues. V gave up 6 bases and J gave up 1 base, with 10 bases separating them. Germline CDR1 MNHNY, CDR2 SVGAGI (reference sequence). The CDR3: CASRRTASNQPQHF. CDR3 DNA: TGTGCCAGCAGACGGACAGCGAGCAATCAGCCCCAGCATTTT.

The chain uses TRBV6-4 and TRBJ1-1; TRBD1 matches at 7 bases. V shed 2 bases, J shed 1 base, and the junction held 1 base outside the gene matches. CDR1 and CDR2 from the germline V gene are MRHNA and SNTAGT. This CDR3 spans 14 amino acids. CDR3 sequence: CASSDGTENTEAFF. CDR3 bases: TGTGCCAGCAGTGACGGGACAGAGAACACTGAAGCTTTCTTT.

The genes are TRBV27 and TRBJ1-1, with unresolved D. CDR3 length: 14 amino acids. Germline assignment: CDR1 MNHEY and CDR2 SMNVEV (reference sequence). Between the trimmed V and J ends, which lost 5 bases and 4 bases, there was a span of 14 bases. The CDR3 here is CASSMLPSTTEAFF. CDR3 nucleotides: TGTGCCAGCAGTATGCTACCATCGACCACTGAAGCTTTCTTT.

This clone was recorded once. This chain links TRBV18 with TRBJ2-3; unclear D gene. V was pared by 3 bases and J by 1 base, with 11 bases between. This CDR3 has 15 amino acids. The germline gives CDR1 KGHSH, CDR2 LQKENI. The CDR3 here is CASSPADTGTDTQYF. As DNA, the CDR3 is TGTGCCAGCTCACCCGCCGATACGGGCACAGATACGCAGTATTTT.

This chain links TRBV7-3 with TRBJ1-2; a possible D gene is TRBD1 (6 bases). CDR1 is SGHTA and CDR2 is FQGTGA in the germline V gene. The CDR3 runs 15 residues. Trimming stripped 4 bases from V and 4 bases from J, with 16 bases between. The chain's CDR3 is CASSSGHGNPYGYTF. The CDR3, as DNA: TGTGCCAGCAGCTCGGGACACGGTAACCCCTATGGCTACACCTTC.

The chain uses TRBV7-9 and TRBJ1-2; TRBD1 matches 8 bases. The ends lost 0 bases at V and 4 bases at J; junction bases unmatched: 10. CDR1 and CDR2 from the germline V gene are SEHNR and FQNEAQ (reference sequence). The CDR3 length is 17 residues. The DNA of the CDR3 is TGTGCCAGCAGCTTAGCGGAGACAGGGGCCTCCCTCTATGGCTACACCTTC. It translates to CASSLAETGASLYGYTF.

The chain carries TRBV29-1 and TRBJ2-7; tentative D call: TRBD1 (7 bases). There are 15 residues in the CDR3. Trimming stripped 2 bases from V and 4 bases from J, with 18 bases between. Per the germline V gene, CDR1 is SQVTM and CDR2 is ANQGSEA. The chain's CDR3 is CSVEFRRGLEYEQYF. The CDR3 nucleotides are TGCAGCGTTGAATTTCGGAGGGGGCTAGAGTACGAGCAGTACTTC.

The rearrangement joins TRBV4-1 to TRBJ1-1; D unclear. CDR1 is MGHRA, CDR2 YSYEKL, per germline. The CDR3 sequence is 12 residues long. The V end was cut by 4 bases, the J end by 4 bases, with 7 bases between. CDR3 sequence (DNA): TGCGCCAGCAGCCCTGGAGCCACTGAAGCTTTCTTT. The encoded protein is CASSPGATEAFF.

As for this clone: Since the CDR3 does not end with the conserved phenylalanine or tryptophan, this likely comes from a read error. V is TRBV28 and J is TRBJ1-2; no definite D call. Germline CDR1 reads MDHEN; CDR2 reads SYDVKM. The CDR3 spans 12 residues. Trimming stripped 7 bases from V and 0 bases from J, with 6 bases between. The CDR3 region has the DNA TGTGCCAGCACACCGGCTAACTATGGCTACACCGTC. Translation gives CASTPANYGYTV.

The chain carries TRBV10-3 and TRBJ2-1; 7 bases are a match to TRBD2. CDR1 is ENHRY and CDR2 is SYGVKD in the germline V gene. This CDR3 is built from 13 residues. V trimming: 6 bases; J trimming: 6 bases; junction bases outside the gene matches: 5. As DNA, the CDR3 is TGTGCCATCAGAATACTAGCGAGCAATGAGCAGTTCTTC. Its translation is CAIRILASNEQFF.

This chain links TRBV4-1 with TRBJ1-2; D is unclear. The CDR3 covers 15 residues. Germline V gives CDR1 MGHRA, CDR2 YSYEKL. Trimming cost V 1 base and J 1 base, with 10 bases left between them. The CDR3 loop is CASSQVDRDNYGYTF. CDR3 sequence (DNA): TGCGCCAGCAGCCAAGTGGACCGGGATAACTATGGCTACACCTTC.

The chain has TRBV5-5 and TRBJ2-7; a possible D gene is TRBD1 (6 bases). The CDR3 is 15 amino acids. The ends were cut back, 0 bases at V and 3 bases at J, with 13 bases in the middle. CDR1 and CDR2 (germline): SGHKS, YYEKEE (reference sequence). CDR3 protein: CASSLAWDTYYEQYF. In DNA form, the CDR3 reads TGTGCCAGCAGCTTGGCCTGGGACACTTACTACGAGCAGTACTTC.

Only one count was recorded for this clone. The chain employs TRBV13 and TRBJ2-7; TRBD2 is a possible D gene (6 bases). This CDR3 region has 16 residues. The germline gives CDR1 PRHDT, CDR2 FYEKMQ (reference sequence). V shed 1 base and J shed 0 bases, with 13 bases lying between them. Written as DNA, the CDR3 is TGTGCCAGCAGCTTAGTACGGGGGAATAGCTCCTACGAGCAGTACTTC. Translated: CASSLVRGNSSYEQYF.